These 18 T cell receptor beta chains came from one sample sequenced in a study of molecular identifiers for immune sequencing clone quantification. TCRdb reprocessed the PCR reads via MiXCR and lists one record per CDR3 protein. The sample has hundreds of thousands of distinct CDR3 sequences; about 25% are singletons. Sequenced: naive CD8+ T cells from blood, with Jurkat cell RNA spiked in. The subset was: FACS-sorted CD8+CD4-CCR7+CD45RA+ naive T cells. These TCRs come from a human donor in good health. Some libraries in this study had Jurkat cell RNA spiked in.

The rearrangement uses TRBV11-2 and TRBJ2-3; 10 nucleotides agree with TRBD1. The CDR3 runs 15 residues. J lost 7 bases, V lost 5 bases, and 9 bases had no gene match. In germline, CDR1 is SGHAT, CDR2 FQNNGV. CDR3 nucleotide sequence: TGTGCCAGCAGCGGAGGACAGGGGGTCATGAATACGCAGTATTTT. This encodes CASSGGQGVMNTQYF.

The chain joins TRBV3-1 to TRBJ1-2; no reliable D call. The V gene's germline CDR1 is LGHDT and CDR2 YNNKEL (reference sequence). The CDR3 runs 16 residues. V shed 3 bases and J shed 7 bases, with 21 bases lying between them. CDR3 in amino acids: CASSQTERRRSFGYTF. Here the CDR3 DNA reads TGTGCCAGCAGCCAGACGGAAAGGCGGCGGTCCTTTGGCTACACCTTC.

This clonotype has just a few counts. The gene calls are TRBV4-1 and TRBJ2-7, with TRBD2 matching over 7 bases. Germline CDR1 MGHRA, CDR2 YSYEKL. This CDR3 contains 15 residues. Unmatched junction bases numbered 11, after V lost 4 bases and J lost 5 bases. CDR3 DNA sequence: TGCGCCAGCAGCCTAAGAGGGGAGGGTCACCACGAGCAGTACTTC. It translates to CASSLRGEGHHEQYF.

This clonotype was counted ten times or more. The chain combines TRBV12-3 or TRBV12-4 with TRBJ1-1; D is perhaps TRBD1 (5 bases). The CDR3 is made up of 15 amino acids. The germline V and J ends were trimmed by 3 bases and 2 bases, with 13 bases remaining between them. CDR3 loop: CASSLTERLNTEAFF. In DNA form, the CDR3 reads TGTGCCAGCAGTTTGACAGAGAGGCTAAACACTGAAGCTTTCTTT.

Ten or more counts support this clonotype. The rearrangement links TRBV7-6 to TRBJ2-3, with 10 bases matching TRBD2. The trim removed 3 bases at V and 6 bases at J, leaving 3 bases unmatched. The CDR3 totals 14 residues. Germline V CDR1 and CDR2: SGHVS, FNYEAQ. This chain's CDR3 is CASSFLAGVDTQYF. The CDR3 region has the DNA TGTGCCAGCAGCTTTCTAGCGGGAGTTGATACGCAGTATTTT.

This clonotype showed up many times. The rearrangement uses TRBV6-1 and TRBJ2-7; D gene unclear. V lost 3 bases and J lost 2, with 8 bases in between. Germline CDR1 reads MNHNS; CDR2 reads SASEGT. This CDR3 region has 13 residues. For the CDR3, the DNA is TGTGCCAGCAGTGAGTCACTTCCCTACGAGCAGTACTTC. Amino acids: CASSESLPYEQYF.

The sample holds a few counts of this clonotype. The chain links TRBV9 to TRBJ2-3; maybe TRBD1 (5 bases). Per germline, CDR1 SGDLS and CDR2 YYNGEE. The CDR3 has 16 amino acids. V lost 3 bases to trimming and J lost 0 bases, with 14 bases between them. Written as DNA, the CDR3 is TGTGCCAGCAGCGCCCATGACAGCTTGAGCACAGATACGCAGTATTTT. The encoded protein is CASSAHDSLSTDTQYF.

The chain recombines TRBV11-3 with TRBJ2-3, with 7 bases matching TRBD2. Losses at the gene ends were 1 base for V and 1 base for J; bases not matched to a gene: 8. The germline V gene has CDR1 SGHNT and CDR2 YENEEA. CDR3 length: 17 amino acids. In DNA, the CDR3 is TGTGCCAGCAGCTTAGGTTTGGGGGACTACGGCACAGATACGCAGTATTTT. This sequence encodes CASSLGLGDYGTDTQYF.

The rearrangement links TRBV20-1 to TRBJ2-7; 7 bases are a match to TRBD2. V dropped 6 bases and J dropped 2; count of bases not matched to a gene: 19. This CDR3 region has 17 residues. Germline CDR1 and CDR2: DFQATT and SNEGSKA (reference sequence). CDR3 coding DNA: TGCAGTGCCAATAAACTTCAGCCCGGACTAGGAACCTACGAGCAGTACTTC. The encoded protein is CSANKLQPGLGTYEQYF.

This clonotype has only a few counts. This sequence joins TRBV29-1 and TRBJ2-1, with TRBD2 identical over 7 bases. After removal of 7 bases from V and 0 bases from J, the junction contained 18 bases not matched to a gene. Germline V gene lookup returns CDR1 SQVTM and CDR2 ANQGSEA. CDR3 length: 18 residues. In DNA, the CDR3 is TGCAGCGCCGACCCCGGTCTAGCGGCAGCCCACTCCTACAATGAGCAGTTCTTC. Encoded protein: CSADPGLAAAHSYNEQFF.

The V and J genes are TRBV7-9 and TRBJ1-3, with D unresolved. In germline, CDR1 is SEHNR, CDR2 FQNEAQ (reference sequence). Trimming took 1 base from V and 0 from J, leaving 10 bases between them. The CDR3 covers 16 residues. The CDR3 nucleotides read TGTGCCAGCAGCTTAGTCGGTTATATCTCTGGAAACACCATATATTTT. It translates to CASSLVGYISGNTIYF.

The sample holds a few counts of this clonotype. The V call is TRBV5-1, the J call TRBJ2-5, with 9 bases aligning to TRBD1. The CDR3 loop spans 15 amino acids. Germline CDR1 and CDR2: SGHRS and YFSETQ. The V segment lost 0 bases and the J segment 5 bases; nucleotides outside the gene matches: 5. CDR3: CASSLVGTGLETQYF. The CDR3 nucleotides read TGCGCCAGCAGCTTGGTTGGGACAGGGTTGGAGACCCAGTACTTC.

This clonotype came up a few times. The chain couples TRBV9 to TRBJ2-7; D is perhaps TRBD2 (6 bases). V was trimmed by 5 bases and J by 0 bases, leaving 15 bases between them. The CDR3 extends over 15 amino acids. CDR1 and CDR2 (germline): SGDLS, YYNGEE. The CDR3 DNA sequence: TGTGCCAGCAGTTTGGGGACTGCGAGCTCCTACGAGCAGTACTTC. Its protein is CASSLGTASSYEQYF. Complete variable domain (other parts from reference TRBV9 and TRBJ2-7): DSGVTQTPKHLITATGQRVTLRCSPRSGDLSVYWYQQSLDQGLQFLIQYYNGEERAKGNILERFSAQQFPDLHSELNLSSLELGDSALYFCASSLGTASSYEQYFGPGTRLTVT.

The rearrangement uses TRBV27 and TRBJ2-5, with 7 bases fitting TRBD1. There are 12 residues in the CDR3. From germline, CDR1 is MNHEY and CDR2 SMNVEV (reference sequence). Trimming cost V 9 bases and J 2 bases; bases outside gene matches: 3. The CDR3 reads CASGDRQETQYF. Here the CDR3 DNA reads TGTGCCAGTGGGGACAGACAAGAGACCCAGTACTTC.

Note on this clonotype: An end of the junction does not agree with germline; a read error may underlie this. This rearrangement joins TRBV4-1 to TRBJ2-1; D is undetermined. CDR3 length: 14 residues. The germline V gene encodes CDR1 MGHRA and CDR2 YSYEKL. The CDR3 DNA reads as TGCGCCAGCAGCCAACCCGGAACGTACAATAAGCAGTTCTTC. As protein: CASSQPGTYNKQFF.

This clonotype was counted ten times or more. The chain combines TRBV20-1 with TRBJ2-1, with 10 bases that match TRBD2. CDR1 is DFQATT, CDR2 SNEGSKA, per germline (reference sequence). There are 14 residues in the CDR3. The V and J ends lost 3 bases and 9 bases, in that order; junction bases with no gene match: 8. This chain's CDR3 is CSARRLRTSGEQFF. The CDR3 DNA is TGCAGTGCTAGGCGTCTCCGGACTAGCGGTGAGCAGTTCTTC.

This clonotype was seen ten or more times. The chain recombines TRBV25-1 with TRBJ1-1; TRBD1 matches at 7 bases. The V gene's germline CDR1 is MGHDK and CDR2 SYGVNS. Trimming at V came to 6 bases and at J to 3 bases, leaving 7 bases not matched to a gene. The CDR3 has 14 amino acids. The CDR3 here is CASSQTGTDTEAFF. CDR3 nucleotides: TGTGCCAGCAGCCAAACGGGGACAGACACTGAAGCTTTCTTT.

Details on this clonotype: A much larger clone is a single base away; this may be a read error. The CDR3 bases are TGTGCCACCAGTGATATGATCAATGAGCGGTTCTTC. Its protein product is CATSDMINERFF. The chain links TRBV24-1 to TRBJ2-1, with no clear D. The CDR3 contains 12 residues. Germline CDR1 and CDR2: KGHDR and SFDVKD.